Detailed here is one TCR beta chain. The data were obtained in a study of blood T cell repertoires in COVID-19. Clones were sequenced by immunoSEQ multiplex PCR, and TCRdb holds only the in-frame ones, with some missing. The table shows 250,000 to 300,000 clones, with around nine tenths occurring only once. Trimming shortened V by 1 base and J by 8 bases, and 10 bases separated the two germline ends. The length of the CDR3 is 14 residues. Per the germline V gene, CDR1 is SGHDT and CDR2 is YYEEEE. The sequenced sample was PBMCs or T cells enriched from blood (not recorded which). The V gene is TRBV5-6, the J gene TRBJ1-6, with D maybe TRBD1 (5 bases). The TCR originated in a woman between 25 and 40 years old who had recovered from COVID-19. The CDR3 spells CASSLTEGYSPLHF. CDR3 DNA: TGTGCCAGCAGCTTGACGGAGGGGTATTCACCCCTCCACTTT.